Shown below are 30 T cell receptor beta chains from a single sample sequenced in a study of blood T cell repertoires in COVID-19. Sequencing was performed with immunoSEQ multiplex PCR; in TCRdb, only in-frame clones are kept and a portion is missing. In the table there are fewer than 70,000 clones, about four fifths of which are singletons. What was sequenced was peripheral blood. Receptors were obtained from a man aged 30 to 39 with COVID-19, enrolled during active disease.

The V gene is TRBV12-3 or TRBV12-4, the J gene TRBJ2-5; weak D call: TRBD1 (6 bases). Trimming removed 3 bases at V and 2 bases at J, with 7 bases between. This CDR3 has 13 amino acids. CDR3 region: CASSLDRQETQYF. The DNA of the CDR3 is TGTGCCAGCAGTTTGGACAGACAAGAGACCCAGTACTTC.

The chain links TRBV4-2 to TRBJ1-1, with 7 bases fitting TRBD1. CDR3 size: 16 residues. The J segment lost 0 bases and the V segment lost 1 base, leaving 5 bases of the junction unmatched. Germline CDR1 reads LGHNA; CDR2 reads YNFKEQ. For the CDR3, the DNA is TGTGCCAGCAGCCAAGCTGCGGGACAGATGAACACTGAAGCTTTCTTT. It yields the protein CASSQAAGQMNTEAFF.

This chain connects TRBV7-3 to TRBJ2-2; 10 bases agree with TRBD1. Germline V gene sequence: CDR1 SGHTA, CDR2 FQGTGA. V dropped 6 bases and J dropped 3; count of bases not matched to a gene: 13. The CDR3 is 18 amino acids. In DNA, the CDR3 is TGTGCCAGCAGTTCCCCTCCGGGACAGGGGTCGGACACCGGGGAGCTGTTTTTT. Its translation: CASSSPPGQGSDTGELFF.

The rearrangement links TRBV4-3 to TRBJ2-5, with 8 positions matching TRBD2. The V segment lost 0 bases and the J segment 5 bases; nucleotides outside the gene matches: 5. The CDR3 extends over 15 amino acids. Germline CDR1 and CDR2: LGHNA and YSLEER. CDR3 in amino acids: CASSQERGAGETQYF. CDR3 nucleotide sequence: TGCGCCAGCAGCCAAGAGCGGGGGGCCGGGGAGACCCAGTACTTC.

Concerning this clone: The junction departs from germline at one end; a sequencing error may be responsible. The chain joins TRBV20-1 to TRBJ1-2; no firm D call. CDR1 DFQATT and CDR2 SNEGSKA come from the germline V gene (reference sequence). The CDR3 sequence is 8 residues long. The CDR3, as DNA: TGCAGTGCTAGCTTCTTCTACTTC. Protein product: CSASFFYF.

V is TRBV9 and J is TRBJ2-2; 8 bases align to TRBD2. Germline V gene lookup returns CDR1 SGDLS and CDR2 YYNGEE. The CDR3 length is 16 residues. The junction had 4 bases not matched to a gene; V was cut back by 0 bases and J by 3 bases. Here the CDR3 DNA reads TGTGCCAGCAGCGTAGGGGCAGCGGGGGACACCGGGGAGCTGTTTTTT. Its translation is CASSVGAAGDTGELFF.

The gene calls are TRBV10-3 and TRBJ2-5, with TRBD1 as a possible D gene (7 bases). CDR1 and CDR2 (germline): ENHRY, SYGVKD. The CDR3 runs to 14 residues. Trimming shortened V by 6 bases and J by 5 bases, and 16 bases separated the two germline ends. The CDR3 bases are TGTGCCATCAGCGGGGGACAGATCGGGGAGACCCAGTACTTC. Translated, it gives CAISGGQIGETQYF.

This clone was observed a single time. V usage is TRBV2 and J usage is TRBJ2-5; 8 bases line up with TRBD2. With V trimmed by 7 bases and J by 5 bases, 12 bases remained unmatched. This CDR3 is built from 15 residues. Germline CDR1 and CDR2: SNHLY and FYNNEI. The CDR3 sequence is CASMAGGFTGETQYF. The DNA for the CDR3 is TGTGCCAGCATGGCGGGGGGTTTCACGGGGGAGACCCAGTACTTC.

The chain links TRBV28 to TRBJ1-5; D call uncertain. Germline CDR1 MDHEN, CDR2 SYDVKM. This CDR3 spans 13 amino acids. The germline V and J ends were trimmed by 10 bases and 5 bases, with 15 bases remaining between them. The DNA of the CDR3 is TGTGCCACGCAGGCCCGCGAATATCAGCCCCAGCATTTT. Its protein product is CATQAREYQPQHF. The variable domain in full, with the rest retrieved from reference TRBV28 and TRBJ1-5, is DVKVTQSSRYLVKRTGEKVFLECVQDMDHENMFWYRQDPGLGLRLIYFSYDVKMKEKGDIPEGYSVSREKKERFSLILESASTNQTSMYLCATQAREYQPQHFGDGTRLSIL.

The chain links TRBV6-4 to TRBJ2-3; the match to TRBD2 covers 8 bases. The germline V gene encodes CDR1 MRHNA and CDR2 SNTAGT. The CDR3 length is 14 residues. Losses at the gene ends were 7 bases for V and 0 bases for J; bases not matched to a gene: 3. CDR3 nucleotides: TGTGCCAGCAAGAGCGGGAGTAGCACAGATACGCAGTATTTT. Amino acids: CASKSGSSTDTQYF.

CDR3 nucleotides: TGTGCCAGCCAGCGGGGGTCCCAAGAGACCCAGTACTTC. Protein: CASQRGSQETQYF. The chain recombines TRBV2 with TRBJ2-5, with TRBD2 matching 8 bases. The germline gives CDR1 SNHLY, CDR2 FYNNEI. Trimming at V came to 8 bases and at J to 1 base, leaving 3 bases not matched to a gene. The length of the CDR3 is 13 residues.

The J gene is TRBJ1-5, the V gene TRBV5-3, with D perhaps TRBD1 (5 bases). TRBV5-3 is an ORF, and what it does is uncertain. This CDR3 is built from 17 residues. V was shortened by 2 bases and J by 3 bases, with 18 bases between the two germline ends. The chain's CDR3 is CARSFWGRTLNNQPQHF. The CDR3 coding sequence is TGTGCCAGAAGCTTTTGGGGGAGGACTCTTAACAATCAGCCCCAGCATTTT.

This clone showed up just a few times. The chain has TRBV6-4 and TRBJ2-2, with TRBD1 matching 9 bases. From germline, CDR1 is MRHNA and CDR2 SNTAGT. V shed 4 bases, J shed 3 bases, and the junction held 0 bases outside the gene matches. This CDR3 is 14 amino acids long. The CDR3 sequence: CASSGQGDTGELFF. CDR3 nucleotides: TGTGCCAGCAGTGGACAGGGGGACACCGGGGAGCTGTTTTTT.

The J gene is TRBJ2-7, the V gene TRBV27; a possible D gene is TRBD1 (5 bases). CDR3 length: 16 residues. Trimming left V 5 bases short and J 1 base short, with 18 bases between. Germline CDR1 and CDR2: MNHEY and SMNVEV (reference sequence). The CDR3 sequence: CASSKEGELESYEQYF. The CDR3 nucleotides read TGTGCCAGCAGTAAAGAAGGGGAATTGGAGTCCTACGAGCAGTACTTC.

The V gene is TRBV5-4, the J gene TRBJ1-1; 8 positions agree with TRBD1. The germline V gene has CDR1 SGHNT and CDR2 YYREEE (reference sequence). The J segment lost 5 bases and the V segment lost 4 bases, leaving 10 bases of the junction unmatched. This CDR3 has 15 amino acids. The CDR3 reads CASSPRQGLSTEAFF. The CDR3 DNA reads TGTGCCAGCAGCCCCCGACAGGGGTTGAGTACTGAAGCTTTCTTT.

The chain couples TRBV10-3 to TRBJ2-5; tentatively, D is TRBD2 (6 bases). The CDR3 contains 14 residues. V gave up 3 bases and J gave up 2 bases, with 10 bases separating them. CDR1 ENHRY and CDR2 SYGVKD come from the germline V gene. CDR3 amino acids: CAISDPAGQETQYF. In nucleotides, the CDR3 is TGTGCCATCAGTGATCCGGCGGGACAAGAGACCCAGTACTTC.

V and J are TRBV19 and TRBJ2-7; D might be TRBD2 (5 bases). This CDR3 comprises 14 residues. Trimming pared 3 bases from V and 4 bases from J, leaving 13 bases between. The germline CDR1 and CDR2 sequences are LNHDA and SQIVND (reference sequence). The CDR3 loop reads CASSMSLAGYEQYF. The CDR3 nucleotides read TGTGCCAGTAGTATGTCGCTAGCCGGTTACGAGCAGTACTTC.

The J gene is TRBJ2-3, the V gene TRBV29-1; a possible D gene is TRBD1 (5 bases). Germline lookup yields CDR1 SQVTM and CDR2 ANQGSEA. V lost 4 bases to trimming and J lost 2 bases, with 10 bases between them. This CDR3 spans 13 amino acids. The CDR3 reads CSVVGRLTDTQYF. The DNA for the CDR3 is TGCAGCGTTGTGGGGCGGCTCACAGATACGCAGTATTTT.

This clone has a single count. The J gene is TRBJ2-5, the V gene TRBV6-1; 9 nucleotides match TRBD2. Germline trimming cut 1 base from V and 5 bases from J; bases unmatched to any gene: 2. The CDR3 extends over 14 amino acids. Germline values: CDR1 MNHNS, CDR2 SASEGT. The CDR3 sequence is CASSEGGGAETQYF. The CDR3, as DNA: TGTGCCAGCAGTGAAGGCGGGGGGGCGGAGACCCAGTACTTC.

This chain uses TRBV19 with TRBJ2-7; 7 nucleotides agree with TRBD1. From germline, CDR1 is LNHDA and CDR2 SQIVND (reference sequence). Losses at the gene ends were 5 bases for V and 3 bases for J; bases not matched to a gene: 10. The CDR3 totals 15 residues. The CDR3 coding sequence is TGTGCCAGTAGTCCCAGACGACAGGGAAACTACGAGCAGTACTTC. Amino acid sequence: CASSPRRQGNYEQYF.

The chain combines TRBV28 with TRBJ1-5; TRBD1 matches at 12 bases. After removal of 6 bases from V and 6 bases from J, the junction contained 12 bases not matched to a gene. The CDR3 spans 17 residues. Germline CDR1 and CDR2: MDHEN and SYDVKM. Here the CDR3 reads CASSDSPGQGASQPQHF. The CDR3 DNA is TGTGCCAGCAGCGACTCCCCGGGACAGGGGGCTAGTCAGCCCCAGCATTTT.

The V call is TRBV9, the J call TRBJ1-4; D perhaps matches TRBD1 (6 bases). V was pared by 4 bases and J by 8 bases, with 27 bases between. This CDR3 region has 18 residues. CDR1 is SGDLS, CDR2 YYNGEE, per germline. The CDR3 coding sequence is TGTGCCAGCAGCCAGGGACACTCGACAGGAATGATAAACGAAAAACTGTTTTTT. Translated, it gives CASSQGHSTGMINEKLFF.

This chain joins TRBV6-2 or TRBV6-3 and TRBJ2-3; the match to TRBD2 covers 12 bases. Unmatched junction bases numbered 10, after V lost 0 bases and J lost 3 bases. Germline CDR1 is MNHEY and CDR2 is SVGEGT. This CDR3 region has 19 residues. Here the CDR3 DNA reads TGTGCCAGCAGTTACTCGGCTCTAGCGGGAGGGCCGACGACAGATACGCAGTATTTT. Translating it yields CASSYSALAGGPTTDTQYF.

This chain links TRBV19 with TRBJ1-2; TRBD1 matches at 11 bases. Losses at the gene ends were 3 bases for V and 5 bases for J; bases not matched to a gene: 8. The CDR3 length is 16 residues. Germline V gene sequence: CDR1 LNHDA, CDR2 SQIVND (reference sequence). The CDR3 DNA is TGTGCCAGTAGTATCTCGGGACAGGGGGTTGAATATGGCTACACCTTC. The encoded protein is CASSISGQGVEYGYTF.

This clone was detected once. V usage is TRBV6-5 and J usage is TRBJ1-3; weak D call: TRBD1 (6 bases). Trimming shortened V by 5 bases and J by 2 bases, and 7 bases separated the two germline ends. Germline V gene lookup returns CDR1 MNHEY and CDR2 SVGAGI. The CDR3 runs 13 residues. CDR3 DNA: TGTGCCAGCAGTACAGGGACTGGAAACACCATATATTTT. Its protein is CASSTGTGNTIYF.

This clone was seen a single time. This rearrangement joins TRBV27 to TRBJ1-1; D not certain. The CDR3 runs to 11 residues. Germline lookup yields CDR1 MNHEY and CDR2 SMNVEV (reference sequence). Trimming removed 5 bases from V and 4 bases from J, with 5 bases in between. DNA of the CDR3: TGTGCCAGCAGTACGAGCACTGAAGCTTTCTTT. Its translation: CASSTSTEAFF.

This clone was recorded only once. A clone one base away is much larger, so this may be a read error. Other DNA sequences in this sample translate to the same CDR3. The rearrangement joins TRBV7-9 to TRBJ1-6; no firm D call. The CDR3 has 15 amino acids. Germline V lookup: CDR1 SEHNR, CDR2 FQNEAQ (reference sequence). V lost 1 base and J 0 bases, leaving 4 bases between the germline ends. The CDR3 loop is CASSLGSSYNSPLHF. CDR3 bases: TGTGCCAGCAGCTTAGGGAGCTCCTATAATTCACCCCTCCACTTT.

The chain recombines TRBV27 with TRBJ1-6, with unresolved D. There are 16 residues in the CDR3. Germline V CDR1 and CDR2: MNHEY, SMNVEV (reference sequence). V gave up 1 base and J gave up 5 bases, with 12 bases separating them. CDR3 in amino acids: CASSLWGEGHNSPLHF. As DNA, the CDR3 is TGTGCCAGCAGTTTATGGGGAGAAGGCCATAATTCACCCCTCCACTTT.

The CDR3 reads CSFLGTGANVLTF. CDR3 nucleotides: TGCAGCTTCCTCGGGACAGGGGCCAACGTCCTGACTTTC. This rearrangement joins TRBV29-1 to TRBJ2-6; TRBD1 might be the D (6 bases). With 8 bases removed from V and 4 bases from J, the gap between germline ends came to 12 bases. This CDR3 comprises 13 residues. From germline, CDR1 is SQVTM and CDR2 ANQGSEA.

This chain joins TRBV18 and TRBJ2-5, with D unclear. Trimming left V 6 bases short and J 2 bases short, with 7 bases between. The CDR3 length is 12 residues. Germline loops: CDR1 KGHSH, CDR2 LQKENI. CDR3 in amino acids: CASSPRQETQYF. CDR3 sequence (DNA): TGTGCCAGCTCTCCCCGGCAAGAGACCCAGTACTTC.